A single sample is the source of the 18 T cell receptor beta chains below, sequenced in a study of T cell responses to AZD1222 COVID-19 vaccine. Method: immunoSEQ multiplex PCR; TCRdb's copy keeps in-frame clones and lacks some. The repertoire includes more than 80,000 clones, approximately 90% of them detected once, and 28% sits in the top ten. This specimen consisted of peripheral blood, obtained 28 days after the second AZD1222 dose. All receptors derive from an adult who received the AZD1222 COVID-19 vaccine.

The J gene is TRBJ2-3, the V gene TRBV9; 7 bases match TRBD2. This CDR3 region has 14 residues. Trimming cost V 6 bases and J 6 bases; bases outside gene matches: 10. Germline CDR1 SGDLS, CDR2 YYNGEE. The CDR3 nucleotides read TGTGCCAGCAAACCTAGCGGCGGAGGGGATACGCAGTATTTT. Translating it yields CASKPSGGGDTQYF.

This clone appeared once. The chain has TRBV20-1 and TRBJ2-7; D remains ambiguous. V was trimmed by 3 bases and J by 3 bases, leaving 9 bases between them. In germline, CDR1 is DFQATT, CDR2 SNEGSKA (reference sequence). The CDR3 runs to 12 residues. Here the CDR3 DNA reads TGCAGTGCTAGTCGATCGTACTACGAGCAGTACTTC. This translates into CSASRSYYEQYF.

The CDR3 region has the DNA TGTGCCAGCAGCTTACCGCTGCGGGAACCCGAGCAGTACTTC. Residues: CASSLPLREPEQYF. The chain uses TRBV5-4 and TRBJ2-7; D is perhaps TRBD2 (6 bases). The CDR3 totals 14 residues. CDR1 is SGHNT and CDR2 is YYREEE in the germline V gene (reference sequence). V was cut by 2 bases and J by 6 bases, with 15 bases left in between. The variable domain in full, completed from reference TRBV5-4 and TRBJ2-7, reads ETGVTQSPTHLIKTRGQQVTLRCSSQSGHNTVSWYQQALGQGPQFIFQYYREEENGRGNFPPRFSGLQFPNYSSELNVNALELDDSALYLCASSLPLREPEQYFGPGTRLTVT.

This chain joins TRBV3-1 (or the pseudogene TRBV3-2) and TRBJ1-3, with D maybe TRBD1 (6 bases). The CDR3 has 13 amino acids. Germline CDR1 LGHDT, CDR2 YNNKEL (reference sequence). Trimming removed 3 bases from V and 8 bases from J, with 11 bases in between. Here the CDR3 DNA reads TGTGCCAGCAGCCATAACAGGGTGGACACCATATATTTT. Encoded protein: CASSHNRVDTIYF.

This clone was recorded once. This chain links TRBV12-3 or TRBV12-4 with TRBJ2-7; 8 bases align to TRBD2. V lost 9 bases and J lost 6; bases outside the gene matches: 10. The CDR3 spans 13 residues. CDR3 region: CASSYLGGGEQYF. The CDR3 DNA reads TGTGCCAGTTCGTACCTCGGGGGGGGCGAGCAGTACTTC.

The chain recombines TRBV7-2 with TRBJ2-1, with TRBD2 matching 8 bases. CDR1 and CDR2 from the germline V gene are SGHTA and FQGNSA. The ends lost 6 bases at V and 5 bases at J; junction bases unmatched: 9. CDR3 size: 15 residues. The CDR3: CASRRRLAKNNEQFF. The CDR3 DNA reads as TGTGCCAGCAGACGCAGACTAGCGAAAAACAATGAGCAGTTCTTC.

The sample holds one count of this clone. V is TRBV18 and J is TRBJ2-1; a weak D match, TRBD2 (6 bases). Trimming took off 3 bases at V and 7 bases at J, with 13 bases between the two ends. In germline, CDR1 is KGHSH, CDR2 LQKENI. The CDR3 length is 14 residues. Here the CDR3 reads CASSPLPGRNEQFF. The CDR3 DNA reads as TGTGCCAGCTCACCTCTCCCTGGGAGGAATGAGCAGTTCTTC. Together with reference TRBV18 and TRBJ2-1, the CDR3 gives the full variable domain: NAGVMQNPRHLVRRRGQEARLRCSPMKGHSHVYWYRQLPEEGLKFMVYLQKENIIDESGMPKERFSAEFPKEGPSILRIQQVVRGDSAAYFCASSPLPGRNEQFFGPGTRLTVL.

The chain recombines TRBV7-9 with TRBJ2-7, with 9 bases identical to TRBD1. The germline V gene encodes CDR1 SEHNR and CDR2 FQNEAQ (reference sequence). J gave up 3 bases and V 3 bases, and 3 bases lay outside the gene matches. This CDR3 has 14 amino acids. The CDR3 loop is CASSLGQGIYEQYF. As DNA, the CDR3 is TGTGCCAGCAGCTTGGGACAGGGAATCTACGAGCAGTACTTC.

The chain recombines TRBV5-5 with TRBJ1-6; possibly TRBD1 for D (5 bases). Germline V gene data show CDR1 as SGHKS and CDR2 as YYEKEE (reference sequence). The CDR3 contains 13 residues. Trimming took 1 base from V and 9 from J, leaving 8 bases between them. Here the CDR3 reads CASSLFQGSPLHF. The CDR3 nucleotides read TGTGCCAGCAGCTTGTTTCAGGGTTCACCCCTCCACTTT.

V is TRBV5-1 and J is TRBJ2-5, with D unresolved. V was clipped by 3 bases and J by 1 base, with 7 bases between them. Germline V gene data show CDR1 as SGHRS and CDR2 as YFSETQ. The CDR3 consists of 13 residues. The CDR3 DNA reads TGCGCCAGCAGCTCGGGCATCCAAGAGACCCAGTACTTC. Amino acid sequence: CASSSGIQETQYF.

V usage is TRBV19 and J usage is TRBJ2-2, with D uncertain. Germline-derived CDR1 and CDR2 are LNHDA and SQIVND (reference sequence). CDR3 length: 14 residues. The V end lost 8 bases, the J end lost 0 bases, and 10 bases lay between the germline ends. The DNA for the CDR3 is TGTGCCAGTCGCGGCCTGTCGAACACCGGGGAGCTGTTTTTT. Protein sequence: CASRGLSNTGELFF. The complete variable domain, with remaining parts taken from reference TRBV19 and TRBJ2-2, reads DGGITQSPKYLFRKEGQNVTLSCEQNLNHDAMYWYRQDPGQGLRLIYYSQIVNDFQKGDIAEGYSVSREKKESFPLTVTSAQKNPTAFYLCASRGLSNTGELFFGEGSRLTVL.

The chain recombines TRBV19 with TRBJ2-3; D gene uncertain. CDR1 LNHDA and CDR2 SQIVND come from the germline V gene (reference sequence). Trimming pared 3 bases from V and 4 bases from J, leaving 8 bases between. The CDR3 is made up of 13 amino acids. CDR3 protein: CASSISPPDTQYF. Written as DNA, the CDR3 is TGTGCCAGTAGTATTTCCCCCCCAGATACGCAGTATTTT.

This chain connects TRBV30 to TRBJ2-5; 7 bases align to TRBD1. Trimming took 3 bases from V and 3 from J; bases not matched to a gene: 7. The CDR3 sequence is 14 residues long. Germline-derived CDR1 and CDR2 are GTSNPN and SVGIG (reference sequence). CDR3 amino acids: CAWSRQGNKETQYF. The CDR3 nucleotides read TGTGCCTGGAGCAGACAGGGAAACAAAGAGACCCAGTACTTC.

In its sample, this clone was seen once. The chain employs TRBV28 and TRBJ1-5; D gene ambiguous. V was cut by 1 base and J by 0 bases, with 13 bases left in between. Germline V lookup: CDR1 MDHEN, CDR2 SYDVKM. This CDR3 contains 17 residues. The CDR3 loop reads CASSLSGSQYSNQPQHF. Written as DNA, the CDR3 is TGTGCCAGCAGTTTATCCGGCAGTCAGTATAGCAATCAGCCCCAGCATTTT.

The genes are TRBV18 and TRBJ1-3; D is unresolved. This CDR3 contains 14 residues. V gave up 5 bases and J gave up 1 base, with 9 bases separating them. Germline lookup yields CDR1 KGHSH and CDR2 LQKENI. This CDR3 is CASSSGRSGNTIYF. For the CDR3, the DNA is TGTGCCAGCTCATCAGGACGGTCTGGAAACACCATATATTTT.

This clone showed up just a few times. The rearrangement uses TRBV5-4 and TRBJ1-4; D gene unclear. CDR3 size: 16 residues. Germline V lookup: CDR1 SGHNT, CDR2 YYREEE (reference sequence). Trimming left V 2 bases short and J 0 bases short, with 11 bases between. The CDR3 spells CASSFGVVATNEKLFF. The CDR3 DNA sequence: TGTGCCAGCAGCTTCGGAGTAGTTGCAACTAATGAAAAACTGTTTTTT.

The chain employs TRBV3-1 (or the pseudogene TRBV3-2) and TRBJ1-5; no clear D gene. Trimming removed 3 bases at V and 3 bases at J, with 15 bases between. Per germline, CDR1 LGHDT and CDR2 YNNKEL (reference sequence). The CDR3 runs to 16 residues. The CDR3 sequence is CASSHRIFSPNQPQHF. The CDR3 nucleotides read TGTGCCAGCAGCCACAGGATATTCTCTCCCAATCAGCCCCAGCATTTT.

The chain couples TRBV4-3 to TRBJ2-1; TRBD1 matches 7 bases. Looked up from germline, CDR1 is LGHNA and CDR2 is YSLEER. Trimming took 2 bases from V and 9 from J; bases not matched to a gene: 7. The CDR3 runs to 14 residues. The CDR3 region is CASSQLGTAGEQFF. The CDR3 bases are TGCGCCAGCAGCCAACTCGGGACAGCCGGTGAGCAGTTCTTC.